The present TCR beta chain was sequenced within a study of blood T cell repertoires in COVID-19. Across the whole study: The analysed material was cDNA or gDNA that came from T cells, B-cell-depleted T cells, or PBMCs.

TCRdb's table, derived via immunoSEQ multiplex PCR, lists solely in-frame clones and lacks some. The data hold 110,000 to 150,000 clones, with about 87% observed a single time. What was sequenced was peripheral blood. The origin of this receptor is a woman older than 75 with acute or convalescent COVID-19.

The CDR3 loop reads CASSLVPNEKLFF. CDR3 in DNA: TGCGCCAGCAGCTTGGTCCCGAATGAAAAACTGTTTTTT. The genes are TRBV5-1 and TRBJ1-4, with D unresolved. The V gene lost 0 bases and the J gene lost 5 bases, with 5 bases spanning the gap. CDR1 SGHRS and CDR2 YFSETQ come from the germline V gene. The CDR3 covers 13 residues. Full variable domain (rest looked up from reference TRBV5-1 and TRBJ1-4): KAGVTQTPRYLIKTRGQQVTLSCSPISGHRSVSWYQQTPGQGLQFLFEYFSETQRNKGNFPGRFSGRQFSNSRSEMNVSTLELGDSALYLCASSLVPNEKLFFGSGTQLSVL.